The 21 T cell receptor beta chains reported below all come from one sample, sequenced in a study of cytomegalovirus exposure and HLA in healthy donors (dated by TCRdb to about 2017). Libraries were built with the immunoSEQ multiplex PCR assay. For the multiplex PCR, a mixture combining 60 forward primers for TCR Vbeta segments and 13 reverse primers for TCR Jbeta segments was used. TCRdb limited this immuneACCESS table to in-frame rearrangements with V and J called. A share of clones is missing; checked studies link under half to unresolved V genes, and the rest is unexplained. The table for this sample lists around 79,000 clones; 65% to 85% of them were counted only once. The ten largest clones add up to about 15% of the sample. The specimen was PBMCs. These TCRs come from a woman between 40 and 50 years old in good health and CMV-seropositive.

This chain uses TRBV5-4 with TRBJ2-7; TRBD1 aligns across 8 bases. This CDR3 spans 14 amino acids. Losses at the gene ends were 4 bases for V and 4 bases for J; bases not matched to a gene: 7. Germline CDR1 SGHNT, CDR2 YYREEE (reference sequence). CDR3 region: CASSPGQGGYEQYF. As DNA, the CDR3 is TGTGCCAGCAGCCCCGGACAGGGCGGTTACGAGCAGTACTTC.

The rearrangement links TRBV5-4 to TRBJ1-4, with 7 positions matching TRBD1. Germline loops: CDR1 SGHNT, CDR2 YYREEE (reference sequence). The CDR3 is 15 amino acids. Trimming at V came to 4 bases and at J to 3 bases, leaving 6 bases not matched to a gene. The CDR3 sequence is CASSEQGRANEKLFF. In nucleotides, the CDR3 is TGTGCCAGCAGCGAACAGGGGCGTGCTAATGAAAAACTGTTTTTT.

The rearrangement uses TRBV2 and TRBJ1-2; 8 nucleotides agree with TRBD1. V was pared by 7 bases and J by 4 bases, with 5 bases of the junction left unmatched. Germline V gene lookup returns CDR1 SNHLY and CDR2 FYNNEI. The CDR3 totals 13 residues. For the CDR3, the DNA is TGTGCCAGCACCGGGACAGGCTCCTATGGCTACACCTTC. Translation: CASTGTGSYGYTF.

The rearrangement links TRBV19 to TRBJ1-5; 10 bases are a match to TRBD1. The CDR3 is made up of 14 amino acids. The V and J ends lost 11 bases and 0 bases, in that order; junction bases with no gene match: 4. The germline V gene has CDR1 LNHDA and CDR2 SQIVND (reference sequence). CDR3 amino acids: CAAGTGDSNQPQHF. CDR3 DNA: TGTGCCGCGGGGACAGGGGATAGCAATCAGCCCCAGCATTTT.

This clone was recorded once. The chain couples TRBV6-6 to TRBJ1-1; 7 bases fit TRBD1. Germline CDR1 MNHNY, CDR2 SVGAGI (reference sequence). V trimming: 9 bases; J trimming: 0 bases; junction bases outside the gene matches: 7. This CDR3 contains 14 residues. Here the CDR3 reads CASNRDSLNTEAFF. CDR3 nucleotides: TGTGCCAGTAACAGGGACAGCCTGAACACTGAAGCTTTCTTT.

The chain recombines TRBV6-6 with TRBJ2-1, with 7 bases aligning to TRBD2. V dropped 6 bases and J dropped 2; count of bases not matched to a gene: 7. Germline V lookup: CDR1 MNHNY, CDR2 SVGAGI (reference sequence). The CDR3 runs 15 residues. CDR3 region: CASRQKRDTYNEQFF. The DNA of the CDR3 is TGTGCCAGCAGACAGAAGCGGGATACCTACAATGAGCAGTTCTTC.

The chain recombines TRBV20-1 with TRBJ1-4; D unresolved. Between the trimmed V and J ends, which lost 5 bases and 8 bases, there was a span of 6 bases. From germline, CDR1 is DFQATT and CDR2 SNEGSKA (reference sequence). The CDR3 sequence is 10 residues long. The CDR3 protein is CSALEEKLFF. CDR3 DNA: TGCAGTGCTTTGGAGGAAAAACTGTTTTTT.

The gene calls are TRBV18 and TRBJ1-1; 10 positions match TRBD1. This CDR3 has 15 residues. Germline values: CDR1 KGHSH, CDR2 LQKENI. After removal of 5 bases from V and 6 bases from J, the junction contained 9 bases not matched to a gene. The CDR3 loop reads CASSSRTGGKSEAFF. The CDR3, as DNA: TGTGCCAGCTCATCACGGACAGGGGGAAAGTCTGAAGCTTTCTTT. The full variable domain, rest sourced from reference TRBV18 and TRBJ1-1, is NAGVMQNPRHLVRRRGQEARLRCSPMKGHSHVYWYRQLPEEGLKFMVYLQKENIIDESGMPKERFSAEFPKEGPSILRIQQVVRGDSAAYFCASSSRTGGKSEAFFGQGTRLTVV.

The J gene is TRBJ2-2, the V gene TRBV9; D is unresolved. CDR3 size: 15 residues. Per germline, CDR1 SGDLS and CDR2 YYNGEE. V was shortened by 2 bases and J by 4 bases, with 12 bases between the two germline ends. CDR3 sequence: CASSVDKLSTGELFF. The CDR3 nucleotides read TGTGCCAGCAGCGTCGACAAGCTGAGCACCGGGGAGCTGTTTTTT.

The V call is TRBV7-8, the J call TRBJ1-5; a possible D gene is TRBD1 (5 bases). Trimming stripped 3 bases from V and 1 base from J, with 13 bases between. This CDR3 spans 16 amino acids. Germline loops: CDR1 SGHVS, CDR2 FQNEAQ. CDR3 nucleotide sequence: TGTGCCAGCAGCTTCCGCATACGGGGGAGCAATCAGCCCCAGCATTTT. This encodes CASSFRIRGSNQPQHF.

This clone has just a few counts. V gene TRBV30 combines with J gene TRBJ1-5, with D possibly being TRBD1 (6 bases). The CDR3 sequence is 15 residues long. From germline, CDR1 is GTSNPN and CDR2 SVGIG (reference sequence). The V gene lost 3 bases and the J gene lost 0 bases, with 12 bases spanning the gap. In nucleotides, the CDR3 is TGTGCCTGGAGACCGGGGGGCCTTAGCAATCAGCCCCAGCATTTT. It yields the protein CAWRPGGLSNQPQHF.

CDR3 nucleotide sequence: TGTGCCAGCAGACAACAGGGACCGAACACTGAAGCTTTCTTT. Residues: CASRQQGPNTEAFF. The rearrangement links TRBV27 to TRBJ1-1; D perhaps matches TRBD1 (6 bases). Germline V gene data show CDR1 as MNHEY and CDR2 as SMNVEV (reference sequence). The CDR3 length is 14 residues. Trimming pared 6 bases from V and 1 base from J, leaving 12 bases between.

This clone was seen once. The chain couples TRBV10-3 to TRBJ1-2; D is ambiguous. Germline lookup yields CDR1 ENHRY and CDR2 SYGVKD. Trimming removed 0 bases from V and 7 bases from J, with 12 bases in between. CDR3 size: 14 residues. The CDR3 reads CAISESAGSGGYTF. The CDR3 DNA reads as TGTGCCATCAGTGAGTCGGCAGGCTCTGGTGGCTACACCTTC.

This chain links TRBV5-6 with TRBJ2-7; the match to TRBD2 covers 8 bases. There are 16 residues in the CDR3. The V gene's germline CDR1 is SGHDT and CDR2 YYEEEE. J gave up 4 bases and V 3 bases, and 12 bases lay outside the gene matches. CDR3 in amino acids: CASSYGRGARGYEQYF. CDR3 DNA: TGTGCCAGCAGCTACGGGAGGGGGGCGCGGGGGTACGAGCAGTACTTC. Together with reference TRBV5-6 and TRBJ2-7, the CDR3 gives the full variable domain: DAGVTQSPTHLIKTRGQQVTLRCSPKSGHDTVSWYQQALGQGPQFIFQYYEEEERQRGNFPDRFSGHQFPNYSSELNVNALLLGDSALYLCASSYGRGARGYEQYFGPGTRLTVT.

A few counts support this clone. The chain joins TRBV4-1 to TRBJ2-1, with D perhaps TRBD1 (5 bases). The CDR3 runs 16 residues. V gave up 0 bases and J gave up 7 bases, with 16 bases separating them. Germline V gene sequence: CDR1 MGHRA, CDR2 YSYEKL. CDR3 coding DNA: TGCGCCAGCAGCCAAGATGGAAGCAGGGTATGGAATGAGCAGTTCTTC. Amino acid sequence: CASSQDGSRVWNEQFF.

The chain recombines TRBV6-1 with TRBJ2-1; 11 positions agree with TRBD2. Trimming cost V 3 bases and J 4 bases; bases outside gene matches: 2. Germline V gene data show CDR1 as MNHNS and CDR2 as SASEGT. The CDR3 totals 15 residues. The CDR3 sequence is CASSDGLAGYNEQFF. Written as DNA, the CDR3 is TGTGCCAGCAGTGATGGACTAGCGGGTTACAATGAGCAGTTCTTC.

The gene calls are TRBV4-3 and TRBJ2-5; tentative D call: TRBD1 (6 bases). CDR1 is LGHNA and CDR2 is YSLEER in the germline V gene. The CDR3 runs 15 residues. V dropped 0 bases and J dropped 5 bases, with 13 bases sitting between them. The DNA for the CDR3 is TGCGCCAGCAGCCAAGACCAGGGGTCGTGGGAGACCCAGTACTTC. It specifies CASSQDQGSWETQYF.

The chain has TRBV6-1 and TRBJ1-1; possible D gene TRBD1, 6 bases. V lost 0 bases, J lost 3 bases, and 8 bases lay in between. CDR3 length equals 14 residues. The V gene's germline CDR1 is MNHNS and CDR2 SASEGT. The CDR3 protein is CASSEADSYTEAFF. The CDR3 DNA reads as TGTGCCAGCAGTGAAGCGGACAGCTACACTGAAGCTTTCTTT.

The chain is built from TRBV4-3 and TRBJ2-2; 8 bases agree with TRBD2. V dropped 3 bases and J dropped 5; count of bases not matched to a gene: 11. The CDR3 extends over 17 amino acids. Germline V gives CDR1 LGHNA, CDR2 YSLEER. CDR3 region: CASSQGVGGVRTGELFF. The CDR3 DNA follows: TGCGCCAGCAGCCAGGGTGTCGGGGGGGTGAGAACCGGGGAGCTGTTTTTT.

About this clone: This specimen includes other DNA sequences encoding the same CDR3. The V call is TRBV18, the J call TRBJ1-6; 9 nucleotides line up with TRBD1. V was pared by 3 bases and J by 7 bases, with 1 base of the junction left unmatched. This CDR3 is 14 amino acids long. The germline V gene has CDR1 KGHSH and CDR2 LQKENI. CDR3 coding DNA: TGTGCCAGCTCACCGGACAGGGGAAATTCACCCCTCCACTTT. Protein product: CASSPDRGNSPLHF.

The V call is TRBV5-6, the J call TRBJ2-7, with TRBD1 identical over 10 bases. The CDR3 totals 18 residues. V lost 4 bases and J lost 1; bases outside the gene matches: 14. The germline gives CDR1 SGHDT, CDR2 YYEEEE. CDR3 sequence reads: CASSPVPGQGPASYEQYF. CDR3 DNA: TGTGCCAGCAGCCCTGTCCCGGGACAGGGGCCAGCTTCCTACGAGCAGTACTTC.